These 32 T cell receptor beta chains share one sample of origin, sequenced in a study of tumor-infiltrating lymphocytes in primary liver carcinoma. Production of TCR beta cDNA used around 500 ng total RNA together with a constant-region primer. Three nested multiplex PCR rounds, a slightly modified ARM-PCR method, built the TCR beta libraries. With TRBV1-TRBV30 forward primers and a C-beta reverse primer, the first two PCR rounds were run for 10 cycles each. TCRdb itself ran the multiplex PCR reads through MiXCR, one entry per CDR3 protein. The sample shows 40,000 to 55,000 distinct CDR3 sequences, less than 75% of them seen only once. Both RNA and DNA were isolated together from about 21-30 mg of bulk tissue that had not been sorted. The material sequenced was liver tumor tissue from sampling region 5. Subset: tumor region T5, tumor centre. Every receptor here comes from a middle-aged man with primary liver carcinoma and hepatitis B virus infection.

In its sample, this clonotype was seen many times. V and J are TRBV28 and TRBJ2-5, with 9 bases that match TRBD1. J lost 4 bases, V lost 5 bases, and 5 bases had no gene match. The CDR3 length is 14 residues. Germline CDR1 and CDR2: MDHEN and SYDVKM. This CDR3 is CASSGQGLGETQYF. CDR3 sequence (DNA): TGTGCCAGCAGTGGACAGGGGTTGGGAGAGACCCAGTACTTC.

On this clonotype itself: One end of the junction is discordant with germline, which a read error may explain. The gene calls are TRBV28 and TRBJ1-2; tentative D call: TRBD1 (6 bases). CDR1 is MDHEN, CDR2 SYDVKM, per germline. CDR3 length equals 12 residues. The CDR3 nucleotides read TGTGCCAACAGTTACGGACCACGGGGGCTCACCTTC. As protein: CANSYGPRGLTF.

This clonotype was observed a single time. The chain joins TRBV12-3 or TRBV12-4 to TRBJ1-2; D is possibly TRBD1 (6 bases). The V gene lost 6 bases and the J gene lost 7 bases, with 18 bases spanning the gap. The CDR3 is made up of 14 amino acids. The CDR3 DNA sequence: TGTGCCAGCAGATCCACAGGGTATGGGGGTGGCTACACCTTC. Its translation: CASRSTGYGGGYTF.

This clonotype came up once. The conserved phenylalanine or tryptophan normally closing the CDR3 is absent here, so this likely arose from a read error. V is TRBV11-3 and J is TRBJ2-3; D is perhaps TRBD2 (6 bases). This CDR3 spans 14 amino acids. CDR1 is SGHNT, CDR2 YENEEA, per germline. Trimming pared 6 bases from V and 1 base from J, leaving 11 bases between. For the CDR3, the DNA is TGTGCCAGCAGTACTAGGAGGGGCACAGATACGCAGTATTTA. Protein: CASSTRRGTDTQYL.

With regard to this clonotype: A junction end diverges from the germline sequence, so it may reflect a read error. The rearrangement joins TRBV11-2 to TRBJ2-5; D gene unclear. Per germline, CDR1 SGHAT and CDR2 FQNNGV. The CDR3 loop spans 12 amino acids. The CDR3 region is CASSLMRDTPCF. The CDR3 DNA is TGTGCCAGCAGCTTAATGAGAGACACCCCGTGCTTC.

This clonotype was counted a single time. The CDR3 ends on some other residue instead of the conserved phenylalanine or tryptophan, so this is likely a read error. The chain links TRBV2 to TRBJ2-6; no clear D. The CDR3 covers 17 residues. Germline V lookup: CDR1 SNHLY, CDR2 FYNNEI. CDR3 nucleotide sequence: TGTGTCAGCGCCAAGATGGACGTGCGCTCTGGGGCCAACGTCCTGACTCTC. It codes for CVSAKMDVRSGANVLTL.

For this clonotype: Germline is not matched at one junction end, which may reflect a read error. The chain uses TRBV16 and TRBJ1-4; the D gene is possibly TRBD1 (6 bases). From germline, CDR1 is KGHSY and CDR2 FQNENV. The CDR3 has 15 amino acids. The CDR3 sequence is CVSSQSGATNEKLFF. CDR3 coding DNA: TGTGTCAGCAGCCAATCAGGGGCAACTAACGAAAAACTGTTTTTT.

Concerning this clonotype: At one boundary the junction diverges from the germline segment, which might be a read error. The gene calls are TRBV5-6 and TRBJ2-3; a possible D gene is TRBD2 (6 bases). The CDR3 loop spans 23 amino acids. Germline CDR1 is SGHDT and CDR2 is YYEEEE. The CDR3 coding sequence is TGTGCCAGCAGCTCCATCCTCTGGACACCTCGCAGCAGGAGGGGTAGGGGCACAGATACACAGTATTTT. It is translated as CASSSILWTPRSRRGRGTDTQYF.

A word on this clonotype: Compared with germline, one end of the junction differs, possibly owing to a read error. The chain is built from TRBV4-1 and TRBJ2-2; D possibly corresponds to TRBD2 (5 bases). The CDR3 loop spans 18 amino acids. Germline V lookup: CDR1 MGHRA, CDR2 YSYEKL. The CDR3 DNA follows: TGTGCCAGGAGCCAAGATCCCCTTCGGGGAGCGGACACCGGGGAGCTGTTTTTT. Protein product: CARSQDPLRGADTGELFF.

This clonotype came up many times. The CDR3 loop reads CASSTTGEGYGYTF. The DNA of the CDR3 is TGCGCCAGCAGCACCACAGGGGAGGGCTATGGCTACACCTTC. The chain recombines TRBV4-1 with TRBJ1-2; 7 bases are a match to TRBD1. Germline CDR1 MGHRA, CDR2 YSYEKL. Losses at the gene ends were 5 bases for V and 4 bases for J; bases not matched to a gene: 7. CDR3 length equals 14 residues.

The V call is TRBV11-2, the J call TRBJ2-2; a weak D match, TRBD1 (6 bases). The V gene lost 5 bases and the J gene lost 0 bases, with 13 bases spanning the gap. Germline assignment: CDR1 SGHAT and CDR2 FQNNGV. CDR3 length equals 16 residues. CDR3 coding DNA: TGTGCCAGCAGCCCCCGGACAGCTACGAACACCGGGGAGCTGTTTTTT. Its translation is CASSPRTATNTGELFF.

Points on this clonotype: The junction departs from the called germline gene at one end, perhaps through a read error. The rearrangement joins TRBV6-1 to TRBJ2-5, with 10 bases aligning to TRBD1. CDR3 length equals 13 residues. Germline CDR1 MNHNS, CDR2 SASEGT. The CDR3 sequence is CASRDRGLVTQHF. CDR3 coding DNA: TGCGCCAGCAGGGACAGGGGATTGGTGACCCAGCACTTC.

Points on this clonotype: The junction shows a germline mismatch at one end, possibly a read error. CDR3: CARGLGQGEAFF. In nucleotides, the CDR3 is TGTGCTAGGGGTTTGGGACAGGGCGAAGCTTTCTTT. V gene TRBV12-5 combines with J gene TRBJ1-1, with 9 bases that match TRBD1. Per germline, CDR1 LGHNT and CDR2 FRNRAP. The CDR3 consists of 12 residues.

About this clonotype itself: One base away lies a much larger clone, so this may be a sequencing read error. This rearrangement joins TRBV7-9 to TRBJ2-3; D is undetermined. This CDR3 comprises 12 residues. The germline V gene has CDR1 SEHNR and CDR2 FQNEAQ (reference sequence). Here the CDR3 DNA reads TGTACCAGCAGCTTGTCCCGGGATACGCAGTATTTT. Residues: CTSSLSRDTQYF.

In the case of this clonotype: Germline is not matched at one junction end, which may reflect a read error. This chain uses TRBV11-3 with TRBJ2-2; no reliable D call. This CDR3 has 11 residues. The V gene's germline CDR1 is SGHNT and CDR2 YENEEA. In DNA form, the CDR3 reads TGTGCCAACAGCTTACACGAGGAGCTGTTTTTT. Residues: CANSLHEELFF. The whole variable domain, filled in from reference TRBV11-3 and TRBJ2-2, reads EAGVVQSPRYKIIEKKQPVAFWCNPISGHNTLYWYLQNLGQGPELLIRYENEEAVDDSQLPKDRFSAERLKGVDSTLKIQPAELGDSAVYLCANSLHEELFFGEGSRLTVL.

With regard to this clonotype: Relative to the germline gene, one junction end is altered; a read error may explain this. CDR3 bases: TGTGTCAGCAACACGAGGGATTCCCGGGACGGCACAGATGCGCAGTATTTT. Translated: CVSNTRDSRDGTDAQYF. V is TRBV6-2 or TRBV6-3 and J is TRBJ2-3; D may match TRBD1 or TRBD2 (5 bases each). There are 17 residues in the CDR3. In germline, CDR1 is MNHEY, CDR2 SVGEGT.

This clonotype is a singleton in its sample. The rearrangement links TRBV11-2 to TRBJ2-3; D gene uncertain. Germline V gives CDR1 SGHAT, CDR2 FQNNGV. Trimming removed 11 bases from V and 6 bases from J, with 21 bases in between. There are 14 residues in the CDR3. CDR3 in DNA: TGTGCCGGCAACCCGGGCTCCCCGTCGGATACGCAGTATTTT. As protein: CAGNPGSPSDTQYF. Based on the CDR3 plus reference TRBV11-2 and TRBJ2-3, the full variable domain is EAGVAQSPRYKIIEKRQSVAFWCNPISGHATLYWYQQILGQGPKLLIQFQNNGVVDDSQLPKDRFSAERLKGVDSTLKIQPAKLEDSAVYLCAGNPGSPSDTQYFGPGTRLTVL.

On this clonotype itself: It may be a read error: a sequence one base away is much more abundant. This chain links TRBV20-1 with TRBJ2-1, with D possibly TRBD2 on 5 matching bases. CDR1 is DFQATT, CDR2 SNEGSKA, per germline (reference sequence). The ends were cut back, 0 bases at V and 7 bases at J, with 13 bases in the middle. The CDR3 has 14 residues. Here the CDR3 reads CSARDGPGSNEQFF. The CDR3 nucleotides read TGCAGTGCTAGAGATGGTCCGGGGTCGAATGAGCAGTTCTTC.

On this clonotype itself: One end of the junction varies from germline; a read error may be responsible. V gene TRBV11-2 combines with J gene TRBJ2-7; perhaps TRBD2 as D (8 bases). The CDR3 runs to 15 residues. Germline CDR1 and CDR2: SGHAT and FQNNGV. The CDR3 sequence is CASTQYSGGGHDQYF. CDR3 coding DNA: TGTGCCAGCACCCAATATTCGGGAGGGGGCCACGATCAGTACTTC.

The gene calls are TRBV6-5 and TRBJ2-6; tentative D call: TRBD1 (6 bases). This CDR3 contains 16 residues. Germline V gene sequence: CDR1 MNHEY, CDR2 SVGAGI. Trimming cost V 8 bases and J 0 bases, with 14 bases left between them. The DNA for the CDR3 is TGTGCCAGCGGGACAAGTTCTGACTCTGGGGCCAACGTCCTGACTTTC. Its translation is CASGTSSDSGANVLTF.

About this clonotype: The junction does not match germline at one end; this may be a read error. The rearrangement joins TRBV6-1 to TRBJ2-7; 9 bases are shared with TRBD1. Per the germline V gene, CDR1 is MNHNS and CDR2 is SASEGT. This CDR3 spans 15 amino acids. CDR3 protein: CASSEVPGQGYEQYF. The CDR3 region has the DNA TGTGCCAGCAGTGAAGTCCCGGGACAGGGCTACGAACAGTACTTC.

CDR3 coding DNA: TGTGCCAGCAGTTTGACAGTCAATGAGCAGTTCTTC. Protein sequence: CASSLTVNEQFF. The chain is built from TRBV25-1 and TRBJ2-1; D perhaps matches TRBD1 (5 bases). The V gene's germline CDR1 is MGHDK and CDR2 SYGVNS. The V gene lost 5 bases and the J gene lost 6 bases, with 8 bases spanning the gap. The CDR3 totals 12 residues.

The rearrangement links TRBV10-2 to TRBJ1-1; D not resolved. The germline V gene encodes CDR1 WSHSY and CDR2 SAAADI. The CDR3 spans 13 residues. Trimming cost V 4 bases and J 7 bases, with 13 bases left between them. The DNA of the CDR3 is TGCGCCAGCAGTGGGTCGAATAGAGATGAAGCTTTCTTT. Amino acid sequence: CASSGSNRDEAFF.

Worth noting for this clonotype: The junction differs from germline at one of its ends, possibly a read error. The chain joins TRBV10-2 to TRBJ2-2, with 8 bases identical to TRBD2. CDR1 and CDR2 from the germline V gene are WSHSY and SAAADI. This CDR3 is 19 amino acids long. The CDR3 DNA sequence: TGCGCCAGCAGTGGCCCGGGACTAGTGGGCCTTCCGAACACCGGGGAGCTGTTTTTC. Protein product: CASSGPGLVGLPNTGELFF.

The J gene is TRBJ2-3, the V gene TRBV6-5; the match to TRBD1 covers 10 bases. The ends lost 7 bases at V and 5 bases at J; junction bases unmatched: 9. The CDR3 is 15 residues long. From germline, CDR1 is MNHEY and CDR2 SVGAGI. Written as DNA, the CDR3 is TGTGCCAGCATCACCGGACAGGGGGTGGGAGATACGCAGTATTTT. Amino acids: CASITGQGVGDTQYF.

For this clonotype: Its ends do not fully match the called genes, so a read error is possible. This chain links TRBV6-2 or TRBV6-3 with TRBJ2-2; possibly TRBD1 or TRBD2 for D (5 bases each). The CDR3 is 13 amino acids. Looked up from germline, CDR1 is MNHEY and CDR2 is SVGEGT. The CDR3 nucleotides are TGTGCCAGCAGTCGGTCCGGGACCGGGGAGCTGTCTTTT. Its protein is CASSRSGTGELSF.

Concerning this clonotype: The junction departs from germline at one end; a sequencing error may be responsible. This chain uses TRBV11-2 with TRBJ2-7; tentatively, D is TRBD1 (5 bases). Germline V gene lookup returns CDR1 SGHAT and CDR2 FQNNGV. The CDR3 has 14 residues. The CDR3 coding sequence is TGTGCCAGTAGCTTAATTGACAGTGCCTACGAGCAGTACTTC. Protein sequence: CASSLIDSAYEQYF.

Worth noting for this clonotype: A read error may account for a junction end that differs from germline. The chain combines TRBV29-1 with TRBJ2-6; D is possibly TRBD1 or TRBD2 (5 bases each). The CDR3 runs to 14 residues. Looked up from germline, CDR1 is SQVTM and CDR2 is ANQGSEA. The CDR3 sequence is CSVVGGTGANVLSF. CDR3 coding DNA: TGCAGCGTTGTTGGGGGTACTGGGGCCAACGTCCTGAGTTTT.

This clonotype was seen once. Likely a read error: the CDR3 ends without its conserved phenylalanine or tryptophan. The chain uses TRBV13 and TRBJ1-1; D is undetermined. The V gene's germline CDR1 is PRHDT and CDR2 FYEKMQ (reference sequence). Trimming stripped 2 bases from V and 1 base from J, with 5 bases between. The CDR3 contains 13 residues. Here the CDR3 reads CASSLMQNTEAFV. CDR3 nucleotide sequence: TGTGCCAGCAGCTTAATGCAGAACACTGAAGCTTTCGTT.

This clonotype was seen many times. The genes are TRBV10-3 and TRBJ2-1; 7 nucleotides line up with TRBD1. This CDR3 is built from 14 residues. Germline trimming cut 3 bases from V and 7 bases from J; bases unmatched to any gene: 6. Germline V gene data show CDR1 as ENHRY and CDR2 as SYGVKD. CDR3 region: CAISDDRVRNEQFF. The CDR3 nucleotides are TGTGCCATCAGTGATGACAGGGTAAGGAATGAGCAGTTCTTC.

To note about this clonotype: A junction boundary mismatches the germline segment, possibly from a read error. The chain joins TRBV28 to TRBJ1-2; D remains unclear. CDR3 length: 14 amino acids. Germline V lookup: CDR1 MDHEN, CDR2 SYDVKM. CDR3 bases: TGTGCCAACAGTTTAGAAGGCAGAGACTATGGCTACACCTTC. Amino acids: CANSLEGRDYGYTF.

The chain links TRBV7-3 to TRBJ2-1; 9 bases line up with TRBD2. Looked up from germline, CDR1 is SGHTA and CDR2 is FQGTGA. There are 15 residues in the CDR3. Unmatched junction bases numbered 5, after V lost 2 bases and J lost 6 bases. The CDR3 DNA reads TGTGCCAGCAGCTTAGATAGCGGGAGAATCAATGAGCAGTTCTTC. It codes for CASSLDSGRINEQFF.